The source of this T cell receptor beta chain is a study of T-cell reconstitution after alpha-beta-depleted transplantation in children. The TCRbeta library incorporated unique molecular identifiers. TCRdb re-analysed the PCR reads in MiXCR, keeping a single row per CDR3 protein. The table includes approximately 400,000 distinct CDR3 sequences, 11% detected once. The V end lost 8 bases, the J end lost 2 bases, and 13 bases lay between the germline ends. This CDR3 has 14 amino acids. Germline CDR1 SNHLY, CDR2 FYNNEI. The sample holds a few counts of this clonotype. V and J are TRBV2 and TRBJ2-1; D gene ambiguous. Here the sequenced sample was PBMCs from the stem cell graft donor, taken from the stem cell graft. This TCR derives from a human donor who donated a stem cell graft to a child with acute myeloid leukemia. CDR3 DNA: TGTGCCAGCTCCCGACGAACCACCTACAATGAGCAGTTCTTC. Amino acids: CASSRRTTYNEQFF.